This T cell receptor beta chain originates from a study of cytomegalovirus exposure and HLA in healthy donors. The CDR3 consists of 15 residues. Trimming removed 5 bases at V and 4 bases at J, with 17 bases between. The germline CDR1 and CDR2 sequences are SGHTA and FQGNSA. PCR amplification relied on 60 Vbeta primers (plus 13 Jbeta primers). TCRdb keeps only in-frame clones here, not all; method: immunoSEQ multiplex PCR. In the table there are around 130,000 clones, about four fifths of which are singletons. The TCR sequence derives from a woman in her late teens or twenties in good health and CMV-seronegative. V gene TRBV7-2 combines with J gene TRBJ1-2, with D perhaps TRBD1 (5 bases). The sequencing sample was made of PBMCs. CDR3 loop: CASSLINPGGYGYTF. The CDR3 DNA follows: TGTGCCAGCAGCCTAATAAATCCGGGGGGCTATGGCTACACCTTC.